A single sample gave rise to the 11 T cell receptor beta chains below, sequenced in a study of Graves' ophthalmopathy and Graves' hyperthyroidism. Amplification of the TCR beta CDR3 regions used RNA transcripts (as template). HTBI primers primed a first-round RT-PCR, and a second-round multiplex PCR followed. TCRdb used MiXCR to reprocess the multiplex PCR reads, holding one entry per CDR3 protein. The sample lists nearly 400,000 distinct CDR3 sequences; about 18% were seen once. The specimen sequenced was peripheral blood. The receptor set was obtained from a woman aged 18-35 years with Graves' ophthalmopathy.

J is TRBJ1-1 and V is TRBV4-1; perhaps TRBD1 as D (6 bases). Deletions cut 5 bases from V and 1 base from J, with 14 bases between. Germline V gene sequence: CDR1 MGHRA, CDR2 YSYEKL. The CDR3 length is 15 residues. The CDR3 DNA reads TGCGCCAGCAGCTCCCAGGGGAGTTGGAACACTGAAGCTTTCTTT. Protein product: CASSSQGSWNTEAFF.

At least ten counts were recorded for this clonotype. This chain links TRBV20-1 with TRBJ2-5, with 7 bases fitting TRBD1. The CDR3 loop spans 14 amino acids. V lost 2 bases and J lost 2; bases outside the gene matches: 5. CDR1 is DFQATT and CDR2 is SNEGSKA in the germline V gene (reference sequence). CDR3 DNA sequence: TGCAGTGCTAGACCCCGGGGACAGCAAGAGACCCAGTACTTC. Translated: CSARPRGQQETQYF.

This clonotype was detected many times. The chain employs TRBV11-2 and TRBJ1-6; D possibly corresponds to TRBD1 (6 bases). Germline V gene data show CDR1 as SGHAT and CDR2 as FQNNGV. The length of the CDR3 is 16 residues. V was clipped by 3 bases and J by 0 bases, with 9 bases between them. The CDR3 loop is CASSFDRSSYNSPLHF. The DNA of the CDR3 is TGTGCCAGCAGCTTTGACAGGAGCTCCTATAATTCACCCCTCCACTTT.

The sample holds many counts of this clonotype. This sequence joins TRBV4-3 and TRBJ1-2; D perhaps matches TRBD1 (5 bases). V was pared by 1 base and J by 1 base, with 13 bases between. Germline V gene data show CDR1 as LGHNA and CDR2 as YSLEER. The CDR3 sequence is 16 residues long. The CDR3 coding sequence is TGCGCCAGCAGCCAAGCCCCCGACAGCCTTAACTATGGCTACACCTTC. It is translated as CASSQAPDSLNYGYTF.

V is TRBV7-2 and J is TRBJ2-7; 11 bases map to TRBD1. V was pared by 3 bases and J by 7 bases, with 11 bases of the junction left unmatched. Germline CDR1 and CDR2: SGHTA and FQGNSA. The CDR3 consists of 16 residues. The CDR3 protein is CASSFARTGGFGEQYF. The CDR3, as DNA: TGTGCCAGCAGCTTTGCGAGGACAGGGGGCTTCGGGGAGCAGTACTTC.

This sequence joins TRBV12-3 or TRBV12-4 and TRBJ1-3; 7 bases line up with TRBD1. Trimming at V came to 5 bases and at J to 0 bases, leaving 10 bases not matched to a gene. The CDR3 sequence is 17 residues long. CDR3 amino acids: CASSGNRQGDSGNTIYF. CDR3 DNA sequence: TGTGCCAGCAGTGGGAATCGACAGGGCGACTCTGGAAACACCATATATTTT.

V and J are TRBV6-2 or TRBV6-3 and TRBJ1-6; no clear D gene. V was trimmed by 6 bases and J by 10 bases, leaving 10 bases between them. The CDR3 has 12 residues. CDR1 and CDR2 from the germline V gene are MNHEY and SVGEGT. The CDR3 loop reads CASRLEASPLHF. In DNA, the CDR3 is TGTGCCAGCAGACTCGAGGCGTCACCCCTCCACTTT.

The V and J genes are TRBV6-2 or TRBV6-3 and TRBJ2-7; D is undetermined. In germline, CDR1 is MNHEY, CDR2 SVGEGT. The CDR3 contains 16 residues. Trimming cost V 7 bases and J 2 bases, with 21 bases left between them. CDR3: CASKPQDVLYTYEQYF. The CDR3 DNA is TGTGCCAGCAAACCCCAAGACGTCCTATATACCTACGAGCAGTACTTC.

This clonotype was recorded at least ten times. The V and J genes are TRBV6-1 and TRBJ1-6; the D gene is possibly TRBD1 (6 bases). Germline V gene data show CDR1 as MNHNS and CDR2 as SASEGT. Trimming removed 6 bases at V and 7 bases at J, with 19 bases between. CDR3 length: 16 residues. The CDR3 nucleotides are TGTGCCAGCAGGGCGCCACCGGGACACCGGAATTCACCCCTCCACTTT. This codes for CASRAPPGHRNSPLHF.

V gene TRBV12-3 or TRBV12-4 combines with J gene TRBJ1-6; D gene unclear. Trimming pared 6 bases from V and 7 bases from J, leaving 13 bases between. The CDR3 loop spans 14 amino acids. In DNA form, the CDR3 reads TGTGCCAGCAGCCCACCGGGCAGCAATTCACCCCTCCACTTT. Its translation: CASSPPGSNSPLHF.

In this sample, this clonotype turned up many times. This rearrangement joins TRBV5-6 to TRBJ2-4, with 7 bases identical to TRBD2. CDR1 is SGHDT and CDR2 is YYEEEE in the germline V gene. The CDR3 length is 16 residues. The V segment lost 4 bases and the J segment 0 bases; nucleotides outside the gene matches: 7. The CDR3 DNA reads as TGTGCCAGCAGCGTACTTAGCGGGCTAGCCAAAAACATTCAGTACTTC. Encoded protein: CASSVLSGLAKNIQYF.